The T cell receptor (beta chain) under discussion was sequenced for a study of T cell repertoires in ileal Crohn's disease (dated by TCRdb to about 2019). At the level of the whole study: At the time of surgery, roughly 34% of patients were active smokers, and the median duration of disease was roughly 8.3 years. All patients had surgery for a complication: stricturing disease in 61% and penetrating disease in roughly 39%. Postoperative therapy was given to about half of the patients, with thiopurines administered to more than 10 patients and anti-TNF agents administered to approximately 20 patients. Neoterminal ileum biopsies obtained at postoperative colonoscopy were designated as M6 samples. A prospective multicentre cohort supplied the 55 or so Crohn's disease patients whose TCR repertoires were analysed. The study was conducted in parallel with a multicentre cohort that was designed to identify predictors of early endoscopic recurrence following ileocolonic resection. A Rutgeerts score above i0 was used to define endoscopic postoperative recurrence. A total of around 170 mucosal samples from roughly 60 patients were sequenced, collected from several sites on the surgical specimen as well as at postoperative endoscopy.

Note on this clone: Its recognized antigen is unknown. Within one base of it there is no much larger clone, and no base qualities were kept.

The paper's findings and limits, for the study overall: Compared with CD4 T cells, sorted CD8 T cells held more high-frequency clones, which suggests that the mucosal expansions were mostly CD8. A significantly higher proportion of clonal expansions was observed in active smokers at surgery than in non-smokers (about 25% vs 20%, p=0.02). Only a subgroup of patients, of unstated size, had mucosal CD4 and CD8 T cells sorted and sequenced. Higher high-frequency clone percentages at surgery were associated with endoscopic recurrence; all patients with clonality above 26.8% (18/57) had recurrence. Postoperative endoscopy was performed at varying times within the first year after surgery, with a median delay of roughly 6.4 months.

The CDR3 has 14 amino acids, counting the end cysteine and phenylalanine. Only the CDR3 DNA stays, 42 bases, in frame from base 1. After removal of 4 bases from V and 1 base from J, the junction retains 2 bases not matched to a gene. CDR1 is given as SGHRS and CDR2 as YFSETQ, both from the germline V gene. Read against the paper, the sample's time point label means: neoterminal ileum biopsy at postoperative endoscopy, about 6 months after surgery. Adults with ileal or ileocolonic Crohn's disease and an indication for ileocolonic resection were eligible for inclusion. Before DNA extraction, whole ileal mucosal biopsies were kept frozen at -80 degrees C. A TRizol-based method was used to extract genomic DNA from the frozen whole biopsies, and the DNA was quantified with a NanoDrop 2000 spectrophotometer. For commercial TCRB immunosequencing, five hundred nanograms of biopsy DNA were submitted for each sample. Adaptive Biotechnology amplified the CDR3 regions from genomic DNA with a two-step multiplex PCR designed to control amplification bias. The first PCR used primers for every V and J gene segment; the second PCR added barcodes and Illumina adapters. An Illumina instrument was used to sequence the CDR3 libraries. The authors' pipeline ran thus. Vendor-provided pipelines were combined with custom analysis of raw data in R/Bioconductor under R version 3.3.0. Clonality, which ranges from 0 to 1, was calculated as the inverse of the normalised Shannon entropy across all productive clones. High-frequency clones were defined as the share of the repertoire occupied by the top 100 clones, with only clones passing a 95% confidence test being retained. Repertoire diversity was measured with the Simpson index, and overlap between samples was measured with the Morisita-Horn index. This is the immuneACCESS table as TCRdb keeps it, with only in-frame sequences that have V and J called. A part of the clones is gone; compared with another copy, unresolved V genes explain less than half, and the rest is unexplained. The D gene and trimming were derived from the DNA, and the V and J assignments and clone size from that table. The sample profile shows approximately 7,400 clones; around 74% of them were found once. The ten largest clonotypes hold nearly 7.5% of the sample.

Material: ileal tissue. This chain is built from TRBV5-1 and TRBJ2-5; 9 middle bases align to TRBD1. The TCR originated in an adult with Crohn's disease. CDR3 region: CASSQGQGQETQYF. The nucleotide sequence reads TGCGCCAGCAGCCAGGGACAGGGCCAAGAGACCCAGTACTTC. Reference TRBV5-1 and TRBJ2-5 proteins supply the regions before and after the CDR3; the full variable domain is: KAGVTQTPRYLIKTRGQQVTLSCSPISGHRSVSWYQQTPGQGLQFLFEYFSETQRNKGNFPGRFSGRQFSNSRSEMNVSTLELGDSALYLCASSQGQGQETQYFGPGTRLLVL.